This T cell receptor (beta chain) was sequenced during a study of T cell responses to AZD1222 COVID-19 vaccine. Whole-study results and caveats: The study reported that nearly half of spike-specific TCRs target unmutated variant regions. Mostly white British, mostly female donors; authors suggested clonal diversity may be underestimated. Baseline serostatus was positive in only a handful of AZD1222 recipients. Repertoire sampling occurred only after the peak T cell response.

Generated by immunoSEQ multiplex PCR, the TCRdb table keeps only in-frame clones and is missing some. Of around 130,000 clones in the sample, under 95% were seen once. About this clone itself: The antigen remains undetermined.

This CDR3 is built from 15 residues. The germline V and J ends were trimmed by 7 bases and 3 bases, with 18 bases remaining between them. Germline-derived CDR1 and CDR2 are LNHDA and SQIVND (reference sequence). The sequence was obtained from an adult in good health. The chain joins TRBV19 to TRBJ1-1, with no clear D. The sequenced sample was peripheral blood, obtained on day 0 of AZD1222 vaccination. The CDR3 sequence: CASTPGRERDTEAFF. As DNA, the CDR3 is TGTGCCAGTACCCCTGGCCGGGAGAGGGACACTGAAGCTTTCTTT.